This TCR beta chain was sequenced in a study of cytomegalovirus exposure and HLA in healthy donors. Regarding the study as a whole: Diagnosis of cytomegalovirus status made by the classifier reportedly showed high specificity and sensitivity. In a later analysis, TCR beta V- and J-gene trimming showed a link to a missense DCLRE1C variant. Follow-up analysis seemed to connect common viral pathogens with several of the most significant clusters identified.

60 Vbeta and 13 Jbeta primers were used in PCR. Generated by immunoSEQ multiplex PCR, the TCRdb table keeps only in-frame clones and is missing some. Of 95,000 to 150,000 clones in the sample, more than 65% were seen once. As regards this clone: The antigen remains undetermined.

The V segment lost 5 bases and the J segment 0 bases; nucleotides outside the gene matches: 7. The CDR3 totals 16 residues. Germline V gene lookup returns CDR1 LNHDA and CDR2 SQIVND (reference sequence). Input material: PBMCs. The source of this sequence is a human donor in good health. This rearrangement joins TRBV19 to TRBJ2-3, with TRBD1 matching 8 bases. CDR3 protein: CASSFDRGLSTDTQYF. Here the CDR3 DNA reads TGTGCCAGTAGTTTCGACAGGGGACTTAGCACAGATACGCAGTATTTT.